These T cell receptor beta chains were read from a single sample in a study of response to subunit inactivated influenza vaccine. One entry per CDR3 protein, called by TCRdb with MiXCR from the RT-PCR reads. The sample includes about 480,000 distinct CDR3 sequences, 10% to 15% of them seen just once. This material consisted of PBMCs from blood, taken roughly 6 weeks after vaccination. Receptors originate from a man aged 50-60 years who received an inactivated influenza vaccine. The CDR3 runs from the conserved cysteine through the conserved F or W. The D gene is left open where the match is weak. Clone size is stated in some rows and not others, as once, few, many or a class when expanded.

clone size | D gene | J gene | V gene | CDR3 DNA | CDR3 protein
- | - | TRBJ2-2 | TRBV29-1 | TGCAGCGTTGAGGCCCGGGGATCGATTACCGGGGAGCTGTTTTTT | CSVEARGSITGELFF
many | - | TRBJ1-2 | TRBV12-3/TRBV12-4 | TGTGCCAGCAGCTTGAGTCCTAACTATGGCTACACCTTC | CASSLSPNYGYTF
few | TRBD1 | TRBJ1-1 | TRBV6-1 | TGTGCCAGCAGTCTCCGGACAGGGGGGGCTGAAGCTTTCTTT | CASSLRTGGAEAFF
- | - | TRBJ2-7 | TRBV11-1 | TGTGCCAGCAGCTTGTTCCAGGGTACCTACGAGCAGTACTTC | CASSLFQGTYEQYF
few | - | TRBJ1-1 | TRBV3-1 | TGTGCCAGCAGCCAAGAGGCACTCCGTGGCACTGAAGCTTTCTTT | CASSQEALRGTEAFF
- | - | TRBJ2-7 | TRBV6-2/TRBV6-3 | TGTGCCAGCGTAACTAAGCCCCCCTACGAGCAGTACTTC | CASVTKPPYEQYF
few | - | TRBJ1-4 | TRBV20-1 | TGCAGTGCGACCCAGAGGAGTAATGAAAAACTGTTTTTT | CSATQRSNEKLFF
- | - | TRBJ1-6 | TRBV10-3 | TGTGCCATCAGTGAGGGACCAGCTAATTCACCCCTCCACTTT | CAISEGPANSPLHF
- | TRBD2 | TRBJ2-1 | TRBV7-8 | TGTGCCAGCAGCCCAAACTTACTAGCGGGGGCAAACAATGAGCAGTTCTTC | CASSPNLLAGANNEQFF
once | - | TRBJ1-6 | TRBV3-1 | TGTGCCAGCAGCCCCAAGGGGTGGTCTTCACCCCTCCACTTT | CASSPKGWSSPLHF
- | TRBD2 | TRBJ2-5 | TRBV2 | TGTGCCAGCAGGCGGGGGGAACAAGAGACCCAGTACTTC | CASRRGEQETQYF
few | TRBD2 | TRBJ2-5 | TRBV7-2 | TGTGCCAGCAGCCCTATAGCGGGAAGACTACAAGAGACCCAGTACTTC | CASSPIAGRLQETQYF
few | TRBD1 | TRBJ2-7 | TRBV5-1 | TGCGCCAGCAGCGCTGGGACAGGGGGCAACGAGCAGTACTTC | CASSAGTGGNEQYF
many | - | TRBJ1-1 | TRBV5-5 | TGTGCCAGCAGCCGGAGGATATTGGGCACTGAAGCTTTCTTT | CASSRRILGTEAFF
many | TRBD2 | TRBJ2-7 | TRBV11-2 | TGTGCCAGCAGCTTAGATCTAGCGGGGTTCGAGCAGTACTTC | CASSLDLAGFEQYF
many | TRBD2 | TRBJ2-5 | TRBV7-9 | TGTGCCAGCAGCTTAGCAAGCGGGGGATCACAAGAGACCCAGTACTTC | CASSLASGGSQETQYF
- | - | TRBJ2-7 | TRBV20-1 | TGCAGTGCTAGAGGAACCGCCCAGGGGAGCTCCTACGAGCAGTACTTC | CSARGTAQGSSYEQYF
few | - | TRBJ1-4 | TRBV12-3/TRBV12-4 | TGTGCCAGTGCCCGCAGAGTCCCTGAAATACTGTTTTTT | CASARRVPEILFF
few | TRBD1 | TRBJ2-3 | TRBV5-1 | TGCGCCAGCAGCTTGAGAGGGGGCGTCCCAGATACGCAGTATTTT | CASSLRGGVPDTQYF
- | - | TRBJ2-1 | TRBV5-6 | TGTGCCAGCAGCTTGGACGGTTTCCTAGCAGTTGAGCAGTTCTTC | CASSLDGFLAVEQFF
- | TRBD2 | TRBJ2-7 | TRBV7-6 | TGTGCCAGCAGCCAGCTTAGCGGGAGGGCCATTCTTTCCTACGAGCAGTACTTC | CASSQLSGRAILSYEQYF
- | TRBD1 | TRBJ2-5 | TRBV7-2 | TGTGCCAGCAGCTACCAGACAGGGGGGGAGACCCAGTACTTC | CASSYQTGGETQYF
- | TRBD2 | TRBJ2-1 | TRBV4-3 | TGCGCCAGCAGCCAAGAGCTCGGGAGGGAGCAGTTCTTC | CASSQELGREQFF
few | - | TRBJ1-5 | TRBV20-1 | TGCAGTGCTAGAGCAGGGTATAGGGATCAGCCCCAGCATTTT | CSARAGYRDQPQHF
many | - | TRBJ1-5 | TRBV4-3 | TGCGCCAGCAGCCAAGTTTATGACAACAATCAGCCCCAGCATTTT | CASSQVYDNNQPQHF
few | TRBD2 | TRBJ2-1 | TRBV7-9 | TGTGCCAGCAGATCCGGGACTAGCGGGAACGATGAGCAGTTCTTC | CASRSGTSGNDEQFF
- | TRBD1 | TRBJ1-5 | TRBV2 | TGTGCCAGCAGAGGACAGGTTCAGCCCCAGCATTTT | CASRGQVQPQHF
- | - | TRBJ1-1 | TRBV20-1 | TGCAGTGCTGGCTTACACAAACTCCACACTGAAGCTTTCTTT | CSAGLHKLHTEAFF
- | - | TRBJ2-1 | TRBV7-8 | TGTGCCAGCAGCCAGGGTCGGGATGAGCAGTTCTTC | CASSQGRDEQFF
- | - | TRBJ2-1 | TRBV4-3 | TGCGCCAGCAGCCAAGATGTGGGTCCGGGTGAGCAGTTCTTC | CASSQDVGPGEQFF
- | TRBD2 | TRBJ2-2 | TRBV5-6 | TGTGCCAGCTTGGCCGGACTAGCGGGGAACACCGGGGAGCTGTTTTTT | CASLAGLAGNTGELFF
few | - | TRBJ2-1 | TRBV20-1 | TGCAGTGCTAGAGCCGAATTGGACAATGAGCAGTTCTTC | CSARAELDNEQFF
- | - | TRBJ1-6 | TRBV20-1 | TGCAGTGCCCCGGGGGGAATTGGAGATTCACCCCTCCACTTT | CSAPGGIGDSPLHF
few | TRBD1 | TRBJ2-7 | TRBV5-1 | TGCGCCAGCAGCCGGGACAGCACTCCCTACGAGCAGTACTTC | CASSRDSTPYEQYF
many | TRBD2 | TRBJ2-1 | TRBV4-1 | TGCGCCAGCAGCCATGACGGGGGGGCCCACAATGAGCAGTTCTTC | CASSHDGGAHNEQFF
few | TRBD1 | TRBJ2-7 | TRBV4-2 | TGTGCCAGCAGCCAAGATGGGTCCCGGGACAGGGTCGGCGAGCAGTACTTC | CASSQDGSRDRVGEQYF
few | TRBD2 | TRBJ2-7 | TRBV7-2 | TGTGCCAGCAGCTTAGCGGGGGGAGGGGCAGCCGGTTGGCAGTACTTC | CASSLAGGGAAGWQYF
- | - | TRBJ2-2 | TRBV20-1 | TGCAGTGCTAGAGACCCCGGGAGACGACAGGGCTCGGGCACCGGGGAGCTGTTTTTT | CSARDPGRRQGSGTGELFF
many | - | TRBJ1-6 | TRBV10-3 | TGTGCCATCAGTGGAGAAGGGGCCGCTTCACCCCTCCACTTT | CAISGEGAASPLHF
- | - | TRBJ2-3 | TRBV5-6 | TGTGCCAGCAGCTTTAAGAAAACGGGGGTTGTTAAAGATACGCAGTATTTT | CASSFKKTGVVKDTQYF
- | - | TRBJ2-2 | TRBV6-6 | TGTGCCAGCAGTCAATTGGAACAGGTCACCGGGGAGCTGTTTTTT | CASSQLEQVTGELFF